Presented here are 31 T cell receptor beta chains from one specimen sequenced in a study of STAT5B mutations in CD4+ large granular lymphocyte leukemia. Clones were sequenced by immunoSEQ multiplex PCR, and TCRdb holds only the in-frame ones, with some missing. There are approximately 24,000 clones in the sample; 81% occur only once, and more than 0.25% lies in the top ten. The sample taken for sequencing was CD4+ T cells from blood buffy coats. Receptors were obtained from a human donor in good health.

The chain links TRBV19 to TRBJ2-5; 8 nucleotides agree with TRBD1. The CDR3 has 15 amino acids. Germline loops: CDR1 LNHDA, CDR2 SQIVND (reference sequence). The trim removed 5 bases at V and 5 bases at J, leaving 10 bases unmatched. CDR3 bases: TGTGCCAGTAGTCAGCAGGGGGCTCGTGGGGAGACCCAGTACTTC. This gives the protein CASSQQGARGETQYF. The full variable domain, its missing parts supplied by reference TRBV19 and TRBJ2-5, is DGGITQSPKYLFRKEGQNVTLSCEQNLNHDAMYWYRQDPGQGLRLIYYSQIVNDFQKGDIAEGYSVSREKKESFPLTVTSAQKNPTAFYLCASSQQGARGETQYFGPGTRLLVL.

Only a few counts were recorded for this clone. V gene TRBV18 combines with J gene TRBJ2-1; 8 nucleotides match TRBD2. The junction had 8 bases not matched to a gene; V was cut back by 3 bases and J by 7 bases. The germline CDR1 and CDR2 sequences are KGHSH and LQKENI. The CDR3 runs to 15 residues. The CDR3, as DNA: TGTGCCAGCTCACCCTCCGGGACTAGTGGGAATGAGCAGTTCTTC. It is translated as CASSPSGTSGNEQFF. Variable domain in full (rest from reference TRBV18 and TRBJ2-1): NAGVMQNPRHLVRRRGQEARLRCSPMKGHSHVYWYRQLPEEGLKFMVYLQKENIIDESGMPKERFSAEFPKEGPSILRIQQVVRGDSAAYFCASSPSGTSGNEQFFGPGTRLTVL.

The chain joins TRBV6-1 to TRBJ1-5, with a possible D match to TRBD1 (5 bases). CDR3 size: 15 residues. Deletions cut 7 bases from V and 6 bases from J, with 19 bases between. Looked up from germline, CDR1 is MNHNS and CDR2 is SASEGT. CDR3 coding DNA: TGTGCCAGCAAGTCGACCCCAGGGTCCCTTCAGCCCCAGCATTTT. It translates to CASKSTPGSLQPQHF.

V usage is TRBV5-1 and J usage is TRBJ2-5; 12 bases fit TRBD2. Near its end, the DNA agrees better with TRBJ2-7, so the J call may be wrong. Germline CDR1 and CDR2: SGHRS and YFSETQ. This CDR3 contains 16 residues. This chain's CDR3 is CASSFTSGRTPYEQYF. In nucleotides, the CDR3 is TGCGCCAGCAGCTTCACTAGCGGGAGGACCCCCTACGAGCAGTACTTC.

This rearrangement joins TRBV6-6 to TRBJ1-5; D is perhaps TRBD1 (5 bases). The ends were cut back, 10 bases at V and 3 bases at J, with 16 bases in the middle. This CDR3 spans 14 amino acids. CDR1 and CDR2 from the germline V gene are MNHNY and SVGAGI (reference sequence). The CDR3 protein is CATVTAGLNQPQHF. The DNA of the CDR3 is TGTGCCACCGTGACAGCAGGACTCAATCAGCCCCAGCATTTT.

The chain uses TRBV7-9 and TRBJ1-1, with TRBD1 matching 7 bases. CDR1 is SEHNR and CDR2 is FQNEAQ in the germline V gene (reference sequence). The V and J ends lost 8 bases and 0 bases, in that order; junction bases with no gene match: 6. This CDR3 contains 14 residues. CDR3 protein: CASGKTGLNTEAFF. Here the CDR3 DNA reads TGTGCCAGCGGTAAGACAGGGTTGAACACTGAAGCTTTCTTT.

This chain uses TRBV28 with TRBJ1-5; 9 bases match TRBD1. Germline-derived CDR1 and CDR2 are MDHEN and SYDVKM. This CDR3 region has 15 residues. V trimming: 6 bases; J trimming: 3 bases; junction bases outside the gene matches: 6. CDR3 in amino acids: CASSDGTGPNQPQHF. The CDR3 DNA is TGTGCCAGCAGCGACGGGACAGGGCCCAATCAGCCCCAGCATTTT.

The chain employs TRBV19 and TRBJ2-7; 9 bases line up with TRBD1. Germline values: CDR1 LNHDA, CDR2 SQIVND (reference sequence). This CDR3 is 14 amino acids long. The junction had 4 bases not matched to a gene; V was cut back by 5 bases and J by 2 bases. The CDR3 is CASSADRGAYEQYF. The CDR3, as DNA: TGTGCCAGTAGTGCCGACAGGGGGGCCTACGAGCAGTACTTC.

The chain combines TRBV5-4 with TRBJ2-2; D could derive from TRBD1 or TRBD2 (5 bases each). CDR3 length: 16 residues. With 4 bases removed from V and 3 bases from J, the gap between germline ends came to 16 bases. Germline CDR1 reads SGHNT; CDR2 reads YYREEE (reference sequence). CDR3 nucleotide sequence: TGTGCCAGCAGCAATGGTGGGGGTCTTGACACCGGGGAGCTGTTTTTT. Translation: CASSNGGGLDTGELFF.

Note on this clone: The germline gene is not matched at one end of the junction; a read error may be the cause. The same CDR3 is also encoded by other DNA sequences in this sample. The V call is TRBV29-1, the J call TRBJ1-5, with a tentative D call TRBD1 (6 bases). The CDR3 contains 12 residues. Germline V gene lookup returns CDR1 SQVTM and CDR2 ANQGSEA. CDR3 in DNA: TGTAGCGTTGGGGGGCCGGGACAGCCCCAGCATTTT. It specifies CSVGGPGQPQHF.

CDR3: CASSPRTGELFF. For the CDR3, the DNA is TGTGCCAGCTCACCAAGGACCGGGGAGCTGTTTTTT. The chain recombines TRBV18 with TRBJ2-2, with D unresolved. The V gene's germline CDR1 is KGHSH and CDR2 LQKENI. This CDR3 has 12 residues. V was trimmed by 2 bases and J by 5 bases, leaving 3 bases between them. Supplemented by reference TRBV18 and TRBJ2-2, the full variable domain reads NAGVMQNPRHLVRRRGQEARLRCSPMKGHSHVYWYRQLPEEGLKFMVYLQKENIIDESGMPKERFSAEFPKEGPSILRIQQVVRGDSAAYFCASSPRTGELFFGEGSRLTVL.

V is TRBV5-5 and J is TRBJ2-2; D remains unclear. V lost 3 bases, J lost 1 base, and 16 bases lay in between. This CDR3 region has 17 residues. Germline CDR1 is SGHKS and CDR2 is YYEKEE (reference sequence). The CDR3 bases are TGTGCCAGCAGCTCAATAAGGAGTCAGATGAACACCGGGGAGCTGTTTTTT. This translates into CASSSIRSQMNTGELFF.

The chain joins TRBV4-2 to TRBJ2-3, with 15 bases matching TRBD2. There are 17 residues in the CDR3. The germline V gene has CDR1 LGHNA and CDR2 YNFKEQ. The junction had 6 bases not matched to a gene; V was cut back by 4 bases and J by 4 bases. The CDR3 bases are TGTGCCAGCAGCCCCTCAGGACTAGCGGGAGGGTCAGATACGCAGTATTTT. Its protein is CASSPSGLAGGSDTQYF.

This CDR3 is CASSRLPRDRGAYEQYF. The CDR3 nucleotides are TGCGCCAGCAGCCGACTTCCCCGGGACAGGGGGGCCTACGAGCAGTACTTC. This sequence joins TRBV5-1 and TRBJ2-7; TRBD1 matches at 11 bases. This CDR3 is built from 17 residues. Germline CDR1 reads SGHRS; CDR2 reads YFSETQ. V was clipped by 4 bases and J by 2 bases; unmatched bases: 11.

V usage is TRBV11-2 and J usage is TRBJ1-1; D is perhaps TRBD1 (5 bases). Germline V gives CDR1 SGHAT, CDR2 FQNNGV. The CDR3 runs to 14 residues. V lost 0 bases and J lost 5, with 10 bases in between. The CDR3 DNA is TGTGCCAGCAGCTTAGACCAGGGATGGACTGAAGCTTTCTTT. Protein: CASSLDQGWTEAFF. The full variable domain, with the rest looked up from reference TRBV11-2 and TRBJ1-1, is EAGVAQSPRYKIIEKRQSVAFWCNPISGHATLYWYQQILGQGPKLLIQFQNNGVVDDSQLPKDRFSAERLKGVDSTLKIQPAKLEDSAVYLCASSLDQGWTEAFFGQGTRLTVV.

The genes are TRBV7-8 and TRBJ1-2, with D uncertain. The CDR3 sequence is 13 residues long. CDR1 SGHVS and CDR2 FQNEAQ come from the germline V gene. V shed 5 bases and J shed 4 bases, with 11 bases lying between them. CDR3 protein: CASSPGRSYGYTF. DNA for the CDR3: TGTGCCAGCAGCCCAGGACGGAGCTATGGCTACACCTTC.

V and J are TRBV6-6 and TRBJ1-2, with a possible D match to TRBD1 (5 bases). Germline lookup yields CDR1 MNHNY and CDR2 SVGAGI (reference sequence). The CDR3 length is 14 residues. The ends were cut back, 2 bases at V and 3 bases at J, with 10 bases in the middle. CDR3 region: CASSYDRTYYGYTF. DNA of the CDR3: TGTGCCAGCAGTTACGACAGAACCTACTATGGCTACACCTTC.

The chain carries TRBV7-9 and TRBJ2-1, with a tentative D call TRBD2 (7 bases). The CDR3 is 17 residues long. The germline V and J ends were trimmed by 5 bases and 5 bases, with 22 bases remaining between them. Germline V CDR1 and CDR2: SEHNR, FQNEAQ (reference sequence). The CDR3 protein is CASSHRTAAGNHNEQFF. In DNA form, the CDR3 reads TGTGCCAGCAGCCATAGGACAGCAGCGGGAAACCACAATGAGCAGTTCTTC. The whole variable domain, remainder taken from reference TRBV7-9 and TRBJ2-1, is DTGVSQNPRHKITKRGQNVTFRCDPISEHNRLYWYRQTLGQGPEFLTYFQNEAQLEKSRLLSDRFSAERPKGSFSTLEIQRTEQGDSAMYLCASSHRTAAGNHNEQFFGPGTRLTVL.

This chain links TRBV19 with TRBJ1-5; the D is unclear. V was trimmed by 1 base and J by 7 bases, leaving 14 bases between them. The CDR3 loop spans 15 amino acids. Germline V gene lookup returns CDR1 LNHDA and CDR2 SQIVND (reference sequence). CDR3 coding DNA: TGTGCCAGTAGTATAGGAAGCATCAACGGGCAGCCCCAGCATTTT. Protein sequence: CASSIGSINGQPQHF.

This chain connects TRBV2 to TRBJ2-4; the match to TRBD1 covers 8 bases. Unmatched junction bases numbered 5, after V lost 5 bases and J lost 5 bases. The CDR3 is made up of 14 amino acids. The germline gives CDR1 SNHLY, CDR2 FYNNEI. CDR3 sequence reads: CASSPDRGQNIQYF. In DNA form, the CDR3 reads TGTGCCAGCAGTCCCGACAGGGGCCAAAACATTCAGTACTTC.

The CDR3 coding sequence is TGCGCCAGCTGGGGAGCGAACACCGGGGAGCTGTTTTTT. Protein sequence: CASWGANTGELFF. The rearrangement joins TRBV5-1 to TRBJ2-2; weak D call: TRBD2 (5 bases). This CDR3 has 13 residues. Germline CDR1 SGHRS, CDR2 YFSETQ. V lost 7 bases and J 0 bases, leaving 7 bases between the germline ends.

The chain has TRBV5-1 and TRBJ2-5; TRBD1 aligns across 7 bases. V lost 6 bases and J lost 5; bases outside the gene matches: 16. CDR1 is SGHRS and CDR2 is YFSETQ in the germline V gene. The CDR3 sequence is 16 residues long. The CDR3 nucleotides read TGCGCCAGCAATTTGACAACGGACAGGAGGTCCGAGACCCAGTACTTC. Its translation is CASNLTTDRRSETQYF.

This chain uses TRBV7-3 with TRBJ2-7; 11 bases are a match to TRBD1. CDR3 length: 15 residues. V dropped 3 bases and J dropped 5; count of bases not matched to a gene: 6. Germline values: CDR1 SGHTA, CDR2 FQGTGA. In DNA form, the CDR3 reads TGTGCCAGCAGCTTGGGACAGGGGGGTGTCCACGAGCAGTACTTC. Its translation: CASSLGQGGVHEQYF.

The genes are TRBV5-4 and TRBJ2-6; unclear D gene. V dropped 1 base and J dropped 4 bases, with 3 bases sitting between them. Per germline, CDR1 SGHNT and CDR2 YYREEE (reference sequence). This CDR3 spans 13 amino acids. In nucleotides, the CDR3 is TGTGCCAGCAGCTTGCCCGGGGCCAACGTCCTGACTTTC. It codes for CASSLPGANVLTF.

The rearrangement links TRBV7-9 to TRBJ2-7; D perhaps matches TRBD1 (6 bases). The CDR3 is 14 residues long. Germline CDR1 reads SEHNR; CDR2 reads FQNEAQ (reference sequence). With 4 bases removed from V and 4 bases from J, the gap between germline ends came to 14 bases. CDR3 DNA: TGTGCCAGCAGCTCCGGGACAAAGCAATACGAGCAGTACGTC. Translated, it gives CASSSGTKQYEQYV.

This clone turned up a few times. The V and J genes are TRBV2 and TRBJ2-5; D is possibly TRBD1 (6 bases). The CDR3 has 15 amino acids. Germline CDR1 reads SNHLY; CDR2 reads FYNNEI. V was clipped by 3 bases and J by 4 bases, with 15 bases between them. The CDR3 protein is CASSEIQGRSETQYF. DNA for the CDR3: TGTGCCAGCAGTGAGATACAGGGAAGGTCAGAGACCCAGTACTTC.

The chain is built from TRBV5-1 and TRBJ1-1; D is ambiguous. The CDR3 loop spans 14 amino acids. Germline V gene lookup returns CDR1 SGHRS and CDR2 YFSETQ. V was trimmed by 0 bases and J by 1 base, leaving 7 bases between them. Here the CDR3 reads CASSLAGPNTEAFF. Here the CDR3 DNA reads TGCGCCAGCAGCTTGGCAGGACCGAACACTGAAGCTTTCTTT.

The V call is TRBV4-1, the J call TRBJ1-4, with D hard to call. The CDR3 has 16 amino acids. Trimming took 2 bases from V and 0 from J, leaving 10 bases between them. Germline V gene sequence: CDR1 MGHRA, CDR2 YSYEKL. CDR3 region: CASSQNGFATNEKLFF. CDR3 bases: TGCGCCAGCAGCCAAAATGGGTTCGCAACTAATGAAAAACTGTTTTTT.

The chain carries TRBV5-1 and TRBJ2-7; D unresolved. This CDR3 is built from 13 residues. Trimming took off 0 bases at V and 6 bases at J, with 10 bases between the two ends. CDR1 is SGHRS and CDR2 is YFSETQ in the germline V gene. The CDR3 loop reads CASSLDSFTEQYV. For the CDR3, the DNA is TGCGCCAGCAGCTTGGACAGTTTTACCGAGCAGTACGTC.

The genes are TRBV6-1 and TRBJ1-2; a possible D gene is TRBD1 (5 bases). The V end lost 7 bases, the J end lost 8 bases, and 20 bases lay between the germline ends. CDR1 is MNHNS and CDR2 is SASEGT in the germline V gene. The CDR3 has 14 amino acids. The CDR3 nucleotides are TGTGCCAGCACCGGGCTCGGACTCGGGGGGGGCTACACCTTC. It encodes CASTGLGLGGGYTF.

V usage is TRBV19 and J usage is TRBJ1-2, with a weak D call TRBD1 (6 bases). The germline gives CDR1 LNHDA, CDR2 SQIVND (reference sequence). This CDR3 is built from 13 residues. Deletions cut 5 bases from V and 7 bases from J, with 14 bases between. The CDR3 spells CASSPTGFGGYTF. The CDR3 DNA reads TGTGCCAGTAGTCCCACAGGGTTCGGTGGCTACACCTTC.